This note documents a single TCR beta chain sequence. Each CDR3 protein is one row after TCRdb ran MiXCR on the reads. The table lists around 310,000 distinct CDR3 sequences, about a sixth of them singletons. These data are taken from a study of T cell repertoires in cytomegalovirus infection. Overall study context: Carrying CMV and the relevant HLA type showed in public TCR beta signatures.

The germline V gene has CDR1 MNHEY and CDR2 SMNVEV (reference sequence). The length of the CDR3 is 14 residues. The V and J ends lost 1 base and 6 bases respectively, with 9 bases between them. This TCR derives from a human donor in good health (CMV status not recorded). Some clones in this sample may be carry-over from other donors' samples. The sample consisted of PBMCs. The gene calls are TRBV27 and TRBJ2-2; the D gene could be TRBD1 or TRBD2 (5 bases each). The CDR3 spells CASSLLRGSGELFF. The CDR3 coding sequence is TGTGCCAGCAGTTTATTGAGGGGTTCCGGGGAGCTGTTTTTT.